This T cell receptor beta chain was documented in a study of regulatory T cells in long-lasting Graves disease. Trimming took off 2 bases at V and 5 bases at J, with 21 bases between the two ends. CDR3 length: 17 residues. Germline V gene data show CDR1 as MNHEY and CDR2 as SVGEGT. For TCR beta, libraries came from iRepertoire HTBI primers and Arm-PCR of CDR3 regions. TCRdb used MiXCR to reprocess the multiplex PCR reads, holding one entry per CDR3 protein. This sample has about 220,000 distinct CDR3 sequences, with roughly 19% found just once. Time point of the sample: newly diagnosed GD, antithyroid drugs for less than 3 months. Following extraction of RNA from PBMCs, that RNA was used to make the TCR library. Patients hailed from an endocrinology department in Xi'an, China. This clonotype was observed many times. These data are also associated with another study on T cells in Graves' hyperthyroidism and ophthalmopathy.

The chain uses TRBV6-2 or TRBV6-3 and TRBJ2-5; D may be TRBD1 (7 bases). The TCR was taken from a woman aged 30 to 39 with Graves disease. Sequenced material: peripheral blood mononuclear cells (PBMCs), taken at new diagnosis, from a patient treated with antithyroid drugs. The CDR3 DNA reads TGTGCCAGCAGTTACCTCCGAGGAATCGGGGGACAGGAGACCCAGTACTTC. Amino acid sequence: CASSYLRGIGGQETQYF.